The TCR beta chain described here comes from a study of T cells in Graves' hyperthyroidism and ophthalmopathy. Turning to the study itself: Blood was drawn when the patient was first diagnosed and still untreated.

Concerning this clonotype itself: No antigen is known for it.

Cells are PBMCs isolated from about 10 ml of fresh blood. CDR3 length: 15 residues. CDR1 LNHDA and CDR2 SQIVND come from the germline V gene (reference sequence). Unmatched junction bases numbered 12, after V lost 5 bases and J lost 6 bases. Study conclusions and caveats: Most clonotypes expanded in the thyroid (above 0.001) were also present in blood. The authors' 13 V-J model separated ophthalmopathy from stable hyperthyroidism.

TCR beta CDR3 sequences were amplified from RNA transcripts. HTBI primers were the set used in a first-round RT-PCR of the TCR CDR3. From the multiplex PCR reads, TCRdb called clonotypes with MiXCR, one entry per CDR3 protein. The sample lists under 350,000 distinct CDR3 sequences; about 15% were seen once. The material sequenced was blood. V and J are TRBV19 and TRBJ1-2; 7 bases line up with TRBD1. The sequence was collected from a woman aged 55-75 years with Graves' ophthalmopathy. In DNA form, the CDR3 reads TGTGCCAGTAGTTCCTGGGTACAGGGGAAAAATGGCTACACCTTC. Residues: CASSSWVQGKNGYTF.